The 17 T cell receptor beta chains presented below share a single source sample, sequenced in a study of blood T cell repertoires in COVID-19. Repertoires were generated with immunoSEQ multiplex PCR, while TCRdb's copy carries only in-frame clones and drops some. The sample records 200,000 to 250,000 clones, 70% to 90% being singletons. Sequenced: peripheral blood. The receptors here all came from a woman aged 18-29 years who had recovered from COVID-19.

The V call is TRBV9, the J call TRBJ2-5; D remains unclear. The germline V and J ends were trimmed by 2 bases and 3 bases, with 8 bases remaining between them. The CDR3 loop spans 13 amino acids. Germline-derived CDR1 and CDR2 are SGDLS and YYNGEE. CDR3 DNA: TGTGCCAGCAGCGTGCACGGTGAAGAGACCCAGTACTTC. Its translation is CASSVHGEETQYF.

The chain's CDR3 is CASSDNFDEQFF. CDR3 sequence (DNA): TGTGCCAGCAGTGACAACTTCGATGAGCAGTTCTTC. This sequence joins TRBV27 and TRBJ2-1; D is unresolved. V lost 5 bases and J lost 8, with 10 bases in between. Germline V lookup: CDR1 MNHEY, CDR2 SMNVEV (reference sequence). This CDR3 comprises 12 residues.

CDR3 DNA sequence: TGTGCCTGGAGTGGGACAGTTCCTACTCAGCCCCAGCATTTT. Its translation is CAWSGTVPTQPQHF. The gene calls are TRBV30 and TRBJ1-5, with a tentative D call TRBD1 (6 bases). V was pared by 1 base and J by 6 bases, with 13 bases between. Looked up from germline, CDR1 is GTSNPN and CDR2 is SVGIG (reference sequence). The CDR3 spans 14 residues.

This clone was seen a handful of times. The gene calls are TRBV10-1 and TRBJ2-3; 7 positions agree with TRBD2. In germline, CDR1 is WNHNN, CDR2 SYGVQD (reference sequence). After removal of 6 bases from V and 4 bases from J, the junction contained 7 bases not matched to a gene. The CDR3 has 14 residues. This chain's CDR3 is CASRGGRDADTQYF. The CDR3 nucleotides are TGCGCCAGCAGGGGAGGGAGGGATGCAGATACGCAGTATTTT.

The chain employs TRBV3-1 (or the pseudogene TRBV3-2) and TRBJ2-1, with D tentatively TRBD1 (5 bases). The CDR3 spans 12 residues. The V and J ends lost 5 bases and 15 bases respectively, with 17 bases between them. Germline V CDR1 and CDR2: LGHDT, YNNKEL (reference sequence). The CDR3 region is CASSIMRQSVFF. The CDR3 DNA follows: TGTGCCAGCAGCATAATGAGACAGTCTGTGTTCTTC.

The chain has TRBV27 and TRBJ1-2; D might be TRBD1 (6 bases). Germline V gene sequence: CDR1 MNHEY, CDR2 SMNVEV (reference sequence). The CDR3 is 12 amino acids. The ends were cut back, 4 bases at V and 8 bases at J, with 11 bases in the middle. CDR3 in DNA: TGTGCCAGCAGTTCAGGGGCCGAGGGCTACACCTTC. Amino acids: CASSSGAEGYTF.

This rearrangement joins TRBV4-2 to TRBJ2-7; a weak D match, TRBD1 (5 bases). The V gene's germline CDR1 is LGHNA and CDR2 YNFKEQ. Between the trimmed V and J ends, which lost 4 bases and 5 bases, there was a span of 12 bases. The CDR3 extends over 13 amino acids. The CDR3 nucleotides are TGTGCCAGCAGCCTAACCCCAGGGAACGAGCAGTACTTC. Its translation: CASSLTPGNEQYF.

This clone appeared a few times. The rearrangement links TRBV5-5 to TRBJ2-7; TRBD2 is a possible D gene (5 bases). The CDR3 spans 12 residues. The V gene lost 1 base and the J gene lost 5 bases, with 7 bases spanning the gap. Germline V lookup: CDR1 SGHKS, CDR2 YYEKEE (reference sequence). As DNA, the CDR3 is TGTGCCAGCAGCTTGAGGGAGAACGAGCAGTACTTC. It yields the protein CASSLRENEQYF. The variable domain in full, with the rest retrieved from reference TRBV5-5 and TRBJ2-7, is DAGVTQSPTHLIKTRGQQVTLRCSPISGHKSVSWYQQVLGQGPQFIFQYYEKEERGRGNFPDRFSARQFPNYSSELNVNALLLGDSALYLCASSLRENEQYFGPGTRLTVT.

The V call is TRBV2, the J call TRBJ2-1, with D tentatively TRBD2 (6 bases). V shed 2 bases and J shed 8 bases, with 16 bases lying between them. Germline lookup yields CDR1 SNHLY and CDR2 FYNNEI. This CDR3 has 15 residues. The CDR3 sequence is CASSERRGSTYEQFF. The CDR3 DNA sequence: TGTGCCAGCAGTGAAAGGCGGGGCTCTACGTATGAGCAGTTCTTC.

This clone was seen once. J is TRBJ2-4 and V is TRBV7-2; unclear D gene. Germline lookup yields CDR1 SGHTA and CDR2 FQGNSA. Trimming shortened V by 3 bases and J by 5 bases, and 8 bases separated the two germline ends. The CDR3 sequence is 13 residues long. CDR3 residues: CASSFGSENIQYF. The CDR3 coding sequence is TGTGCCAGCAGCTTTGGCAGTGAAAACATTCAGTACTTC.

The CDR3 region is CASTEGGATNQPQHF. CDR3 sequence (DNA): TGTGCCAGCACGGAGGGGGGGGCGACCAATCAGCCCCAGCATTTT. The chain links TRBV2 to TRBJ1-5; D possibly corresponds to TRBD1 (6 bases). Germline V gives CDR1 SNHLY, CDR2 FYNNEI. Trimming removed 7 bases at V and 3 bases at J, with 16 bases between. This CDR3 contains 15 residues.

This clone showed up many times. The chain recombines TRBV19 with TRBJ2-1; 8 bases map to TRBD2. This CDR3 has 15 residues. Germline CDR1 LNHDA, CDR2 SQIVND (reference sequence). With 6 bases clipped from V and 7 bases from J, the junction kept 11 bases outside the gene matches. DNA for the CDR3: TGTGCCAGTAGAACCCCAGCGGGAGAAAGTAATGAGCAGTTCTTC. Translating it yields CASRTPAGESNEQFF.

The rearrangement joins TRBV6-5 to TRBJ2-3, with a tentative D call TRBD1 (6 bases). From germline, CDR1 is MNHEY and CDR2 SVGAGI. Trimming removed 4 bases from V and 5 bases from J, with 13 bases in between. The CDR3 is made up of 14 amino acids. CDR3 in DNA: TGTGCCAGCAGTTCACAGGGATTGGGAGATACGCAGTATTTT. It is translated as CASSSQGLGDTQYF.

V and J are TRBV27 and TRBJ2-7; D is uncertain. Trimming stripped 1 base from V and 2 bases from J, with 6 bases between. Germline CDR1 MNHEY, CDR2 SMNVEV (reference sequence). The CDR3 sequence is 13 residues long. CDR3 protein: CASSLYPAYEQYF. The CDR3 coding sequence is TGTGCCAGCAGTTTATATCCAGCCTACGAGCAGTACTTC.

The CDR3 bases are TGTGCCTCGACCGGGACAGTGAACACTGAAGCTTTCTTT. Translation gives CASTGTVNTEAFF. The chain has TRBV10-3 and TRBJ1-1, with 7 bases that match TRBD1. V lost 11 bases, J lost 0 bases, and 6 bases stayed unmatched. CDR1 ENHRY and CDR2 SYGVKD come from the germline V gene. The CDR3 is 13 amino acids.

This clone was detected a few times. The chain employs TRBV3-1 (or the pseudogene TRBV3-2) and TRBJ2-6; the D is unclear. The germline CDR1 and CDR2 sequences are LGHDT and YNNKEL (reference sequence). This CDR3 is 14 amino acids long. The V gene lost 3 bases and the J gene lost 1 base, with 4 bases spanning the gap. CDR3 coding DNA: TGTGCCAGCAGCCATAATTCTGGGGCCAACGTCCTGACTTTC. Its translation: CASSHNSGANVLTF.

The chain has TRBV19 and TRBJ2-1; 14 positions agree with TRBD2. Trimming took 11 bases from V and 4 from J; bases not matched to a gene: 19. CDR3 length: 19 residues. CDR1 is LNHDA and CDR2 is SQIVND in the germline V gene (reference sequence). The CDR3 spells CASRGNRGLAGAGYNEQFF. The CDR3 DNA reads TGTGCCTCCAGGGGTAACCGGGGACTAGCGGGAGCGGGGTACAATGAGCAGTTCTTC. The variable domain in full, completed from reference TRBV19 and TRBJ2-1, reads DGGITQSPKYLFRKEGQNVTLSCEQNLNHDAMYWYRQDPGQGLRLIYYSQIVNDFQKGDIAEGYSVSREKKESFPLTVTSAQKNPTAFYLCASRGNRGLAGAGYNEQFFGPGTRLTVL.